A selection of T cell receptor beta chains follows, all from one sample in a study of T cell repertoires in ileal Crohn's disease. The table came from immunoSEQ multiplex PCR; TCRdb's copy has only in-frame clones and leaves some out. The sample contains 3,700 or so clones, over 70% of which appear only once. The sample taken for sequencing was ileal tissue. Receptors originate from an adult with Crohn's disease. Each CDR3 is given with its conserved first and last residue. The order of the fields is J gene, V gene, clone size, CDR3 protein. Clone size is stated in some rows and not others, as once, few, many or a class when expanded.

J: TRBJ1-1; V: TRBV7-2; size: -; CDR3: CASRDGATAASEAFF
J: TRBJ2-1; V: TRBV9; size: -; CDR3: CASSAGGSYNEQFF
J: TRBJ2-1; V: TRBV10-3; size: -; CDR3: CAISNRDSNNEQFF
J: TRBJ1-1; V: TRBV14; size: few; CDR3: CASSREYLNTEAFF
J: TRBJ1-1; V: TRBV6-1; size: once; CDR3: CASTPGTTLTGGAFF
J: TRBJ2-1; V: TRBV5-4; size: -; CDR3: CASSLTSGFSSYNEQFF
J: TRBJ2-5; V: TRBV25-1; size: -; CDR3: CASSGLAGGPKETQYF
J: TRBJ2-2; V: TRBV5-4; size: -; CDR3: CASSEGTGDTGELFF
J: TRBJ2-5; V: TRBV7-6; size: -; CDR3: CASSLVARGPQQTQYF
J: TRBJ2-2; V: TRBV5-1; size: -; CDR3: CASSPGLDTWDGELFF
J: TRBJ1-1; V: TRBV5-1; size: -; CDR3: CASSLFLLNSEAFF
J: TRBJ2-3; V: TRBV5-1; size: -; CDR3: CASSLGGASTDTQYF
J: -; V: TRBV9; size: -; CDR3: CASSVDGTFYYEQYF
J: TRBJ2-3; V: TRBV2; size: -; CDR3: CASSDRLAGALGPDTQYF
J: TRBJ1-2; V: TRBV9; size: -; CDR3: CASSQTDYGYTF
J: TRBJ2-2; V: TRBV9; size: once; CDR3: CASSKIGAGELFF
J: TRBJ1-2; V: TRBV28; size: few; CDR3: CASSPPLGTPNYGYTF